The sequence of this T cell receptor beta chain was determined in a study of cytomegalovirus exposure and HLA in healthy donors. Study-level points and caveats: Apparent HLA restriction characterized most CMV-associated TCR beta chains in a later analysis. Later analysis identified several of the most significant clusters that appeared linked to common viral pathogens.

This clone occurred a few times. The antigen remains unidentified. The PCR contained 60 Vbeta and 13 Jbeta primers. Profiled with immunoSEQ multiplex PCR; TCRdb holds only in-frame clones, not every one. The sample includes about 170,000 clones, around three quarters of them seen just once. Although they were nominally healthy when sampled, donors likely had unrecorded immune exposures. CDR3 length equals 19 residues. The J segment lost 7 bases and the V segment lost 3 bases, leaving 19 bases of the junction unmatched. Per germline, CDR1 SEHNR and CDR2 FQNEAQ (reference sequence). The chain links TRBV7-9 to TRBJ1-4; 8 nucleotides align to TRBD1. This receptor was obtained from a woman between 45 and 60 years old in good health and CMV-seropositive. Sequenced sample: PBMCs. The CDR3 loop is CASSFYRRTGTFSGEKLFF. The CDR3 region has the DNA TGTGCCAGCAGCTTTTATAGACGGACAGGGACGTTTTCAGGTGAAAAACTGTTTTTT.